This T cell receptor (beta chain) was found in a study of shared clonotypes between healthy human individuals. Study observations and caveats: Shared clonotypes: roughly 4.7% naive CD4, 3.5% to 4% naive CD8, less than 2.5% memory CD4, over 0.3% memory CD8.

This clone has a single count. Its specificity is unknown. Assay execution took place at the deep level. Sorted-subset replicate PCRs used around 220 ng DNA, approximately 33,000 T cell genomes. Measured with immunoSEQ multiplex PCR; TCRdb has only the in-frame clones, and not every one. The repertoire holds a few million clones, with over 85% as singletons. Negatively enriched CD4+ T cells were divided by CD45RA into naive and memory. The length of the CDR3 is 15 residues. CDR1 and CDR2 (germline): SGHNT, YYREEE (reference sequence). The germline V and J ends were trimmed by 5 bases and 0 bases, with 15 bases remaining between them.

The genes are TRBV5-4 and TRBJ2-7; tentative D call: TRBD2 (6 bases). Input material: naive CD4+ T cells sorted from blood. As to subset: CD45RA+ positively selected. The source is a young man in good health. CDR3 DNA sequence: TGTGCCAGCAGAGGGACGGGAGCTAGCTCCTACGAGCAGTACTTC. This translates into CASRGTGASSYEQYF.